This T cell receptor (beta chain) came from a study of HIV-infected patients and healthy controls. Study observations and caveats: Study cohorts differed slightly in age and sex, but this did not explain diversity differences. HIV-associated CDR3 frequencies dropped significantly during therapy; CMV-associated ones, mostly rising, changed nonsignificantly.

The repertoire came from unfractionated whole blood and reflected all unsorted peripheral T cells. Approximately 500 ng RNA was reverse transcribed with alpha and beta constant-region primers. Alpha and beta chain libraries were made separately by chain-specific third strand synthesis with multiplexing indices. TCRdb reanalysed the 5' RACE reads using MiXCR and keeps one entry per CDR3 protein. The sample shows about 19,000 distinct CDR3 sequences, 8% to 10% of them seen only once. Trimming pared 1 base from V and 4 bases from J, leaving 12 bases between. CDR3 length: 15 residues. Germline V CDR1 and CDR2: SEHNR, FQNEAQ (reference sequence). Of note for this clonotype: The antigen remains undetermined.

The TCR comes from an adult in good health. Sequencing was done on a sample of blood. This chain uses TRBV7-9 with TRBJ2-3; maybe TRBD2 (5 bases). The CDR3 loop reads CASSLVEAAADTQYF. In nucleotides, the CDR3 is TGTGCCAGCAGCTTAGTCGAGGCAGCGGCAGATACGCAGTATTTT. The whole variable domain, filled in from reference TRBV7-9 and TRBJ2-3, reads DTGVSQNPRHKITKRGQNVTFRCDPISEHNRLYWYRQTLGQGPEFLTYFQNEAQLEKSRLLSDRFSAERPKGSFSTLEIQRTEQGDSAMYLCASSLVEAAADTQYFGPGTRLTVL.